This passage covers 27 T cell receptor beta chains from one sample sequenced in a study of shared clonotypes between healthy human individuals. TCRdb's copy holds only in-frame clones and misses some; the assay was immunoSEQ multiplex PCR. Altogether over a million clones are present, about 84% being singletons, with the ten largest covering roughly 0.61%. Source material: memory CD4+ T cells from PBMCs. The sample's subset: CD45RA-negative fraction. The receptors here all came from a man between 18 and 35 years old in good health. Some clones in this sample may be carry-over from other donors' samples.

This clone was observed at least ten times. The chain joins TRBV28 to TRBJ2-1; 8 bases agree with TRBD2. This CDR3 is 17 amino acids long. Per the germline V gene, CDR1 is MDHEN and CDR2 is SYDVKM. The junction had 20 bases not matched to a gene; V was cut back by 5 bases and J by 11 bases. CDR3 region: CASSPPKGGRKGNKQFF. In DNA, the CDR3 is TGTGCCAGCAGTCCCCCAAAAGGCGGGAGGAAGGGGAATAAGCAGTTCTTC.

This chain joins TRBV5-5 and TRBJ2-7; D unclear. The CDR3 has 11 residues. Germline-derived CDR1 and CDR2 are SGHKS and YYEKEE (reference sequence). Trimming removed 7 bases from V and 2 bases from J, with 7 bases in between. CDR3 residues: CASGPAYEQYF. The CDR3 DNA reads TGTGCCAGCGGCCCTGCCTACGAGCAGTACTTC. Filled out from reference TRBV5-5 and TRBJ2-7, the complete variable domain reads DAGVTQSPTHLIKTRGQQVTLRCSPISGHKSVSWYQQVLGQGPQFIFQYYEKEERGRGNFPDRFSARQFPNYSSELNVNALLLGDSALYLCASGPAYEQYFGPGTRLTVT.

This clone appeared once. The rearrangement links TRBV7-2 to TRBJ2-1, with D tentatively TRBD1 or TRBD2 (5 bases each). Trimming left V 5 bases short and J 1 base short, with 12 bases between. CDR3 length: 15 amino acids. Germline V gene sequence: CDR1 SGHTA, CDR2 FQGNSA. The CDR3 nucleotides read TGTGCCAGCAGCCGGAGGAGGACATCCTACAATGAGCAGTTCTTC. Protein: CASSRRRTSYNEQFF.

Only a few counts were recorded for this clone. The chain couples TRBV27 to TRBJ2-7, with TRBD1 as a possible D gene (6 bases). Looked up from germline, CDR1 is MNHEY and CDR2 is SMNVEV (reference sequence). This CDR3 region has 13 residues. V was shortened by 5 bases and J by 3 bases, with 11 bases between the two germline ends. In DNA form, the CDR3 reads TGTGCCAGCAGTACCACGACAGGCTACGAGCAGTACTTC. This translates into CASSTTTGYEQYF.

The chain recombines TRBV7-8 with TRBJ2-5, with D tentatively TRBD2 (5 bases). V lost 10 bases and J lost 1, with 13 bases in between. Germline-derived CDR1 and CDR2 are SGHVS and FQNEAQ. The CDR3 has 13 residues. The CDR3 nucleotides are TGTGCCACTTCAAGCGGCATCCAAGAGACCCAGTACTTC. This gives the protein CATSSGIQETQYF.

This clone was observed a few times. The chain has TRBV28 and TRBJ1-2; TRBD1 might be the D (5 bases). Trimming stripped 2 bases from V and 4 bases from J, with 17 bases between. The V gene's germline CDR1 is MDHEN and CDR2 SYDVKM. This CDR3 is 16 amino acids long. The CDR3 bases are TGTGCCAGCAGTTTAGGAGGGGCCCCGGGGCCCTATGGCTACACCTTC. Residues: CASSLGGAPGPYGYTF.

This clone appeared a few times. J is TRBJ2-2 and V is TRBV11-3; 7 bases match TRBD2. The J segment lost 3 bases and the V segment lost 4 bases, leaving 8 bases of the junction unmatched. The CDR3 has 16 amino acids. CDR1 SGHNT and CDR2 YENEEA come from the germline V gene. This chain's CDR3 is CASSSTRSGDTGELFF. DNA for the CDR3: TGTGCCAGCAGCTCTACTAGAAGCGGGGACACCGGGGAGCTGTTTTTT.

With respect to this clone: Distinct nucleotide sequences in the sample also encode this CDR3. This chain uses TRBV7-8 with TRBJ2-1; D possibly matches TRBD1 or TRBD2 (6 bases each). This CDR3 has 16 amino acids. Germline V gene sequence: CDR1 SGHVS, CDR2 FQNEAQ. Trimming cost V 1 base and J 2 bases, with 12 bases left between them. The CDR3 is CASSLGGAGPYNEQFF. The CDR3 DNA reads as TGTGCCAGCAGCTTAGGGGGGGCGGGTCCCTACAATGAGCAGTTCTTC.

This clone has only one observation. DNA of the CDR3: TGCAGTGCATCAAGGACTGATGAGCAGTTCTTC. It translates to CSASRTDEQFF. The chain has TRBV20-1 and TRBJ2-1; D is possibly TRBD2 (5 bases). Trimming took 6 bases from V and 8 from J, leaving 11 bases between them. This CDR3 spans 11 amino acids. The germline CDR1 and CDR2 sequences are DFQATT and SNEGSKA (reference sequence).

This chain joins TRBV5-8 and TRBJ1-1, with a tentative D call TRBD1 (5 bases). The germline CDR1 and CDR2 sequences are SGHTS and YDEGEE. Trimming left V 0 bases short and J 4 bases short, with 10 bases between. CDR3 size: 14 residues. CDR3 residues: CASSLGRVGTEAFF. CDR3 bases: TGTGCCAGCAGCTTGGGCAGGGTAGGCACTGAAGCTTTCTTT.

CDR3 nucleotides: TGCGCCAGCAGCTTGGGAACAGCCAATGAGCAGTTCTTC. Protein product: CASSLGTANEQFF. The V gene is TRBV5-1, the J gene TRBJ2-1; no firm D call. Germline CDR1 SGHRS, CDR2 YFSETQ. Trimming stripped 0 bases from V and 6 bases from J, with 7 bases between. The CDR3 is 13 amino acids. Based on the CDR3 plus reference TRBV5-1 and TRBJ2-1, the full variable domain is KAGVTQTPRYLIKTRGQQVTLSCSPISGHRSVSWYQQTPGQGLQFLFEYFSETQRNKGNFPGRFSGRQFSNSRSEMNVSTLELGDSALYLCASSLGTANEQFFGPGTRLTVL.

In its sample, this clone was seen a few times. This chain connects TRBV7-2 to TRBJ2-5, with a weak D call TRBD2 (5 bases). CDR1 SGHTA and CDR2 FQGNSA come from the germline V gene. CDR3 length: 12 residues. V lost 5 bases, J lost 9 bases, and 13 bases lay in between. CDR3 in amino acids: CASSPPSGAQYF. CDR3 in DNA: TGTGCCAGCAGCCCGCCATCCGGGGCCCAGTACTTC.

This clone was observed a handful of times. The chain couples TRBV7-2 to TRBJ2-1; 9 bases map to TRBD1. The J segment lost 4 bases and the V segment lost 5 bases, leaving 6 bases of the junction unmatched. The germline V gene encodes CDR1 SGHTA and CDR2 FQGNSA. The CDR3 has 15 residues. The CDR3, as DNA: TGTGCCAGCAGCGACCGGGGACAGGGATACAATGAGCAGTTCTTC. This translates into CASSDRGQGYNEQFF.

The CDR3 loop is CASSLSFWGTEAFF. In DNA, the CDR3 is TGTGCCAGCAGCTTAAGCTTTTGGGGAACTGAAGCTTTCTTT. The chain has TRBV7-8 and TRBJ1-1; no definite D call. Deletions cut 2 bases from V and 5 bases from J, with 12 bases between. This CDR3 has 14 residues. CDR1 SGHVS and CDR2 FQNEAQ come from the germline V gene.

The rearrangement joins TRBV20-1 to TRBJ2-7; no reliable D call. The CDR3 length is 11 residues. CDR1 is DFQATT, CDR2 SNEGSKA, per germline (reference sequence). V was cut by 6 bases and J by 6 bases, with 12 bases left in between. CDR3 sequence (DNA): TGCAGTGCCCCATGGGTGGGCGAGCAGTACTTC. This sequence encodes CSAPWVGEQYF.

The CDR3, as DNA: TGCGCCAGCAGCGCCAATGGAGAGACTCTCTGGGGCAATGAGCAGTTCTTC. Protein sequence: CASSANGETLWGNEQFF. The V gene is TRBV5-1, the J gene TRBJ2-1; D remains unclear. In germline, CDR1 is SGHRS, CDR2 YFSETQ. CDR3 length: 17 residues. V was cut by 4 bases and J by 6 bases, with 23 bases left in between. The full variable domain, with the rest looked up from reference TRBV5-1 and TRBJ2-1, is KAGVTQTPRYLIKTRGQQVTLSCSPISGHRSVSWYQQTPGQGLQFLFEYFSETQRNKGNFPGRFSGRQFSNSRSEMNVSTLELGDSALYLCASSANGETLWGNEQFFGPGTRLTVL.

V is TRBV5-1 and J is TRBJ2-1; either TRBD1 or TRBD2 may supply D (6 bases each). CDR3 size: 17 residues. Trimming removed 4 bases from V and 8 bases from J, with 25 bases in between. Germline V gene sequence: CDR1 SGHRS, CDR2 YFSETQ. DNA for the CDR3: TGCGCCAGCAGCCCGGCTGAGGTTACCGCAGGGGAGGATGAGCAGTTCTTC. This translates into CASSPAEVTAGEDEQFF.

The chain uses TRBV28 and TRBJ2-7; 8 bases are a match to TRBD1. The CDR3 length is 14 residues. With V trimmed by 5 bases and J by 6 bases, 9 bases remained unmatched. The V gene's germline CDR1 is MDHEN and CDR2 SYDVKM. CDR3 region: CASSRRTGRREQYF. CDR3 bases: TGTGCCAGCAGTCGCCGGACAGGGCGACGCGAGCAGTACTTC.

The chain recombines TRBV25-1 with TRBJ2-5, with D perhaps matching TRBD1 or TRBD2 (5 bases each). The V end lost 5 bases, the J end lost 5 bases, and 18 bases lay between the germline ends. The germline CDR1 and CDR2 sequences are MGHDK and SYGVNS. The CDR3 is made up of 15 amino acids. The CDR3 sequence is CASSPHTGRRETQYF. The CDR3 coding sequence is TGTGCCAGCAGTCCCCACACGGGGCGGCGGGAGACCCAGTACTTC.

The chain recombines TRBV7-9 with TRBJ1-2, with a possible D match to TRBD1 (5 bases). V was shortened by 5 bases and J by 5 bases, with 18 bases between the two germline ends. The CDR3 is 15 residues long. Looked up from germline, CDR1 is SEHNR and CDR2 is FQNEAQ (reference sequence). The CDR3, as DNA: TGTGCCAGCAGCCTTGCCGGGGGGGACCAATATGGCTACACCTTC. The encoded protein is CASSLAGGDQYGYTF.

This clone has a handful of counts. The rearrangement joins TRBV28 to TRBJ1-2; D not certain. The CDR3 has 14 amino acids. V shed 5 bases and J shed 0 bases, with 10 bases lying between them. CDR1 and CDR2 from the germline V gene are MDHEN and SYDVKM. CDR3 in amino acids: CASSRIPTNYGYTF. CDR3 DNA sequence: TGTGCCAGCAGTCGTATCCCTACTAACTATGGCTACACCTTC.

The rearrangement uses TRBV25-1 and TRBJ1-4, with D possibly being TRBD1 (5 bases). The CDR3 runs to 16 residues. Germline V gives CDR1 MGHDK, CDR2 SYGVNS. The V gene lost 4 bases and the J gene lost 0 bases, with 12 bases spanning the gap. The CDR3 nucleotides are TGTGCCAGCAGTGTCCGGGACTTTGCAACTAATGAAAAACTGTTTTTT. This translates into CASSVRDFATNEKLFF.

This clone was detected once. This chain links TRBV7-9 with TRBJ2-7, with TRBD2 as a possible D gene (5 bases). CDR1 and CDR2 (germline): SEHNR, FQNEAQ (reference sequence). Deletions cut 1 base from V and 5 bases from J, with 12 bases between. The CDR3 is made up of 14 amino acids. The CDR3 bases are TGTGCCAGCAGCTTAGGAGGGCTGGCCAACGAGCAGTACTTC. Amino acids: CASSLGGLANEQYF.

Only one count was recorded for this clone. The chain recombines TRBV11-2 with TRBJ1-4, with D perhaps TRBD1 (5 bases). The V end lost 6 bases, the J end lost 7 bases, and 15 bases lay between the germline ends. Per the germline V gene, CDR1 is SGHAT and CDR2 is FQNNGV. This CDR3 spans 14 amino acids. In nucleotides, the CDR3 is TGTGCCAGCAGTTGGGGGTCGTCTAGTGAAAAACTGTTTTTT. Protein sequence: CASSWGSSSEKLFF.

This clone was counted only a few times. The chain has TRBV28 and TRBJ2-5; 7 positions agree with TRBD1. Germline V CDR1 and CDR2: MDHEN, SYDVKM. Trimming took 4 bases from V and 7 from J; bases not matched to a gene: 3. The CDR3 extends over 12 amino acids. The DNA for the CDR3 is TGTGCCAGCAGTTGGTACAGGGGGACCCAGTACTTC. Amino acids: CASSWYRGTQYF.

The chain employs TRBV7-2 and TRBJ1-1, with D maybe TRBD1 (5 bases). In germline, CDR1 is SGHTA, CDR2 FQGNSA. The CDR3 extends over 15 amino acids. With 4 bases removed from V and 1 base from J, the gap between germline ends came to 13 bases. This CDR3 is CASSYLGTENTEAFF. For the CDR3, the DNA is TGTGCCAGCAGCTACCTCGGGACGGAGAACACTGAAGCTTTCTTT.

This sequence joins TRBV6-1 and TRBJ2-1, with 10 bases fitting TRBD2. The V gene's germline CDR1 is MNHNS and CDR2 SASEGT. With 1 base clipped from V and 10 bases from J, the junction kept 4 bases outside the gene matches. The CDR3 consists of 14 residues. CDR3 DNA: TGTGCCAGCAGTGAAGTAGCGGGAGGATGGGAGCAGTTCTTC. Protein sequence: CASSEVAGGWEQFF.